This entry is about one T cell receptor (beta chain). This sample is part of a study of blood T cell repertoires in COVID-19. Study background: Italy, Spain and the United States were the sources of the convalescent and acute COVID-19 samples. T cells, B-cell-depleted T cells, or PBMCs provided the cDNA or gDNA that served as material.

Authors' processing steps: The assay estimated nucleated cells by amplifying reference gene primers. The assay was immunoSEQ multiplex PCR, and TCRdb's table has in-frame clones only and misses some. That table furnishes V, J and clone size, whereas the DNA furnished D and trimming. The sample lists 280,000 or so clones; around 86% were seen once. The V end lost 0 bases, the J end lost 5 bases, and 9 bases lay between the germline ends. Germline-derived CDR1 and CDR2 are SGHRS and YFSETQ. This CDR3 is built from 14 residues. The chain employs TRBV5-1 and TRBJ1-5; a weak D match, TRBD1 (5 bases). Input material: peripheral blood. The TCR sequence derives from a woman aged 25 to 39 who had recovered from COVID-19. CDR3 DNA sequence: TGCGCCAGCAGCTTGGGACAGCGAGATCAGCCCCAGCATTTT. Its translation is CASSLGQRDQPQHF.